This T cell receptor beta chain was recovered during a study of CD8 T cells in Susac syndrome. Sequencing of TCR beta, carried out with a high-throughput approach, was applied to CD8+ and CD4+ T cells from the blood. The patients who served as multiple sclerosis controls were treatment-naive and had stable or active relapsing-remitting disease that fulfilled the revised McDonald criteria. Isolation of CD8+ and CD4+ T cells was performed negatively, whereas enrichment of TEMRA cells was done by FACS. Study-level findings and limits: As the study acknowledged, the number of individuals who were part of its TCR sequencing and HLA analysis was relatively small.

RNA in amounts of roughly 0.5 to 1 ug was reverse transcribed with random hexamers. TCRdb re-derived calls from the immunoSEQ multiplex PCR reads in MiXCR, one entry per CDR3 protein. In the table there are hundreds of thousands of distinct CDR3 sequences, approximately 85% of which are singletons. Comment on this clonotype: The antigen is undetermined.

In germline, CDR1 is MNHNS, CDR2 SASEGT. Trimming stripped 6 bases from V and 5 bases from J, with 23 bases between. This CDR3 has 17 residues. The chain is built from TRBV6-1 and TRBJ1-5, with D possibly TRBD1 on 5 matching bases. Sequences were obtained from CD8+ T cells from PBMCs. The clonotype was recovered from a human donor with multiple sclerosis. The CDR3 nucleotides are TGTGCCAGCAGACCCCCACTTGGCGGGGACTCGGATCAGCCCCAGCATTTT. This codes for CASRPPLGGDSDQPQHF.